This is a list of T cell receptor beta chains from one sample in a study of response to subunit inactivated influenza vaccine. TCRdb reprocessed the RT-PCR reads via MiXCR and lists one record per CDR3 protein. The sample carries 250,000 to 350,000 distinct CDR3 sequences, about 20% recorded once. The sample in question was PBMCs from blood, obtained approximately 22 months after vaccination. These receptors all come from a man aged 45 to 70 who received an inactivated influenza vaccine. Both conserved end residues are part of each CDR3. The D gene is left open where the match is weak. Not all rows give a size; the values are once, few, many and, for expanded clones, a class.

d_call,v_call,j_call,clone_size,cdr3_aa,cdr3_nt
.,TRBV20-1,TRBJ2-7,few,CSARNPGLRSYEQYF,TGCAGTGCTAGAAACCCGGGACTCCGCTCCTACGAGCAGTACTTC
.,TRBV5-1,TRBJ1-6,.,CASSLGQTANSPLHF,TGCGCCAGCAGCTTGGGCCAAACCGCGAATTCACCCCTCCACTTT
.,TRBV3-1,TRBJ1-5,medium-sized,CASSSGPGLNQPQHF,TGTGCCAGCAGCTCTGGGCCGGGGCTCAATCAGCCCCAGCATTTT
.,TRBV19,TRBJ1-1,.,CASSIGLSPNTEAFF,TGTGCCAGTAGTATTGGACTCTCTCCGAACACTGAAGCTTTCTTT
.,TRBV7-9,TRBJ2-4,many,CASSLQTEAKNIQYF,TGTGCCAGCAGCTTGCAGACAGAAGCCAAAAACATTCAGTACTTC
.,TRBV7-2,TRBJ1-5,once,CASSLGDRTQPQHF,TGTGCCAGCAGCTTAGGGGACCGTACCCAGCCCCAGCATTTT
TRBD1,TRBV12-3/TRBV12-4,TRBJ2-1,.,CASSGQGDLPYNEQFF,TGTGCCAGCAGCGGACAGGGGGACCTTCCCTACAATGAGCAGTTCTTC
TRBD1,TRBV11-1,TRBJ2-2,.,CASSRTGGPTRYTGELFF,TGTGCCAGCAGCAGGACAGGGGGCCCGACTAGGTACACCGGGGAGCTGTTTTTT
.,TRBV12-3/TRBV12-4,TRBJ1-6,many,CASSPGVGASPLHF,TGTGCCAGCAGTCCTGGGGTCGGGGCTTCACCCCTCCACTTT
.,TRBV6-5,TRBJ1-4,few,CASSSRYGQLFF,TGTGCCAGCAGTTCGCGCTACGGGCAACTGTTTTTT
TRBD1,TRBV20-1,TRBJ1-3,many,CSASGQVAGNTIYF,TGCAGTGCTAGTGGACAGGTCGCGGGAAACACCATATATTTT
.,TRBV10-1,TRBJ2-3,.,CASSNSVGRGTDTQYF,TGCGCCAGCAGTAACTCCGTGGGGAGAGGCACAGATACGCAGTATTTT
TRBD1,TRBV2,TRBJ1-5,many,CASTRTGNNQPQHF,TGTGCCAGCACCCGGACAGGGAACAATCAGCCCCAGCATTTT
.,TRBV9,TRBJ1-4,.,CASSAGTINEKLFF,TGTGCCAGCAGCGCCGGGACCATTAATGAAAAACTGTTTTTT
.,TRBV6-1,TRBJ1-1,.,CASSLGTVATEAFF,TGTGCCAGCAGTCTAGGGACCGTCGCCACTGAAGCTTTCTTT
.,TRBV6-5,TRBJ1-4,few,CASSLDGEKLFF,TGTGCCAGCAGTCTGGATGGGGAAAAACTGTTTTTT
.,TRBV20-1,TRBJ2-7,few,CSVRKNEQYF,TGCAGTGTTAGAAAGAACGAGCAGTACTTC
.,TRBV20-1,TRBJ2-5,.,CSARRGKETQYF,TGCAGTGCTAGAAGAGGGAAGGAGACCCAGTACTTC
TRBD2,TRBV5-1,TRBJ2-1,.,CASSLITSGITNEQFF,TGCGCCAGCAGCTTAATAACTAGCGGGATCACGAATGAGCAGTTCTTC
.,TRBV6-2/TRBV6-3,TRBJ1-1,.,CASKMTGHTEAFF,TGTGCCAGCAAAATGACAGGCCACACTGAAGCTTTCTTT
.,TRBV7-9,TRBJ1-5,many,CASSLGQYNQPQHF,TGTGCCAGCAGCTTAGGACAGTACAATCAGCCCCAGCATTTT
.,TRBV5-1,TRBJ2-6,once,CASSLGMGSGFSSGANVLTF,TGCGCCAGCAGCCTCGGGATGGGTTCAGGTTTCTCGTCTGGGGCCAACGTCCTGACTTTC
.,TRBV20-1,TRBJ1-5,few,CSSDPLGQPQHF,TGCAGTTCGGACCCCTTAGGGCAGCCCCAGCATTTT
.,TRBV7-9,TRBJ1-6,.,CASSLGVAYNSPLHF,TGTGCCAGCAGCTTAGGTGTCGCATATAATTCACCCCTCCACTTT
.,TRBV6-6,TRBJ1-3,few,CASSQQSGNTIYF,TGTGCCAGCAGTCAACAGTCTGGAAACACCATATATTTT
TRBD2,TRBV12-3/TRBV12-4,TRBJ2-7,few,CASSLFSGGSEQYF,TGTGCCAGCAGTTTGTTTAGCGGGGGAAGCGAGCAGTACTTC
TRBD1,TRBV18,TRBJ1-1,few,CASSPGQTLEAFF,TGTGCCAGCTCACCGGGACAGACTCTTGAAGCTTTCTTT
.,TRBV6-1,TRBJ1-5,.,CASSQFLSNQPQHF,TGTGCCAGCAGCCAGTTCCTTAGCAATCAGCCCCAGCATTTT
TRBD1,TRBV6-1,TRBJ1-2,few,CASSRGTGAGYTF,TGTGCCAGCAGTCGGGGGACAGGGGCTGGCTACACCTTC
.,TRBV3-1,TRBJ2-2,.,CASRPGPTGELFF,TGTGCCAGCAGACCGGGGCCCACCGGGGAGCTGTTTTTT
.,TRBV5-1,TRBJ2-2,few,CASSGTTNTGELFF,TGCGCCAGCTCAGGGACAACTAACACCGGGGAGCTGTTTTTT
TRBD2,TRBV27,TRBJ2-7,few,CASSHFPLREGVYEQYF,TGTGCCAGCAGTCACTTCCCCTTGAGGGAGGGTGTCTACGAGCAGTACTTC
.,TRBV7-9,TRBJ1-2,many,CASSSGSHPYGYTF,TGTGCCAGCAGCTCCGGGAGCCACCCCTATGGCTACACCTTC
.,TRBV5-6,TRBJ1-5,few,CASSGRGLAQPQHF,TGTGCCAGCAGCGGGAGGGGTCTCGCTCAGCCCCAGCATTTT
TRBD1,TRBV7-8,TRBJ1-5,.,CASSSLQGVREIKPQHF,TGTGCCAGCAGCTCGCTACAGGGGGTGAGGGAGATCAAGCCCCAGCATTTT
TRBD2,TRBV28,TRBJ2-1,.,CASSRAGTSERNEQFF,TGTGCCAGCAGCCGCGCCGGGACTAGCGAAAGGAATGAGCAGTTCTTC
.,TRBV7-8,TRBJ1-1,.,CASSPYGQNTEAFF,TGTGCCAGCAGCCCCTACGGGCAGAACACTGAAGCTTTCTTT
TRBD2,TRBV20-1,TRBJ2-7,few,CSARSGDGSYEQYF,TGCAGTGCTAGAAGCGGGGACGGCTCCTACGAGCAGTACTTC
.,TRBV14,TRBJ2-3,.,CASSRATNTQYF,TGTGCCAGCAGCCGAGCCACGAATACGCAGTATTTT
.,TRBV5-6,TRBJ1-1,many,CASSSDSNTEAFF,TGTGCCAGCAGCTCTGACAGTAACACTGAAGCTTTCTTT
.,TRBV29-1,TRBJ2-2,.,CSVELGAGELFF,TGCAGCGTTGAACTCGGGGCCGGGGAGCTGTTTTTT
TRBD1,TRBV3-1,TRBJ1-6,few,CASSQVRGTEANSPLHF,TGTGCCAGCAGCCAAGTGAGGGGGACAGAAGCTAATTCACCCCTCCACTTT
.,TRBV5-1,TRBJ2-7,once,CASSFLDTSTSYEQYF,TGCGCCAGCAGCTTCCTGGACACTTCTACCTCCTACGAGCAGTACTTC
.,TRBV7-2,TRBJ2-7,few,CASSLTWTEQYF,TGTGCCAGCAGCTTGACCTGGACAGAACAGTACTTC
TRBD2,TRBV9,TRBJ2-1,once,CASSVAGGGAFNEQFF,TGTGCCAGCAGCGTAGCGGGCGGGGGGGCCTTCAATGAGCAGTTCTTC
.,TRBV7-2,TRBJ1-1,few,CASSFQGIDTEAFF,TGTGCCAGCAGCTTCCAGGGGATCGACACTGAAGCTTTCTTT
TRBD1,TRBV20-1,TRBJ1-5,.,CSAKGDRLYSNQPQHF,TGCAGTGCCAAGGGGGACAGGTTATATAGCAATCAGCCCCAGCATTTT
TRBD1,TRBV12-3/TRBV12-4,TRBJ1-4,many,CASSRTRGRGVNEKLFF,TGTGCCAGCAGTCGTACCAGGGGGCGCGGGGTAAATGAAAAACTGTTTTTT
.,TRBV5-6,TRBJ1-2,.,CASILRQNYGYTF,TGTGCCAGCATCCTTAGGCAGAACTATGGCTACACCTTC
.,TRBV10-3,TRBJ1-1,few,CASGQMNTEAFF,TGTGCCAGTGGACAGATGAACACTGAAGCTTTCTTT
TRBD1,TRBV4-2,TRBJ1-2,.,CASSQMGQYYGYTF,TGTGCCAGCAGCCAGATGGGACAGTATTATGGCTACACCTTC